The entry below describes one TCR beta chain. J was trimmed by 3 bases and V by 4 bases; bases with no gene match: 13. The CDR3 is 17 residues long. Germline-derived CDR1 and CDR2 are LGHNA and YSLEER. The study reverse transcribed the entire isolated RNA, so it sequenced expressed TCRB transcripts. Sequenced by immunoSEQ multiplex PCR; TCRdb stores in-frame clones only, minus some. The sample lists fewer than 900,000 clones; about a sixth were seen once. The data were taken from a study of beta chain features in type 1 diabetes. Study context: Researchers looked at fewer than 120,000,000 sorted cells across all samples.

The V gene is TRBV4-3, the J gene TRBJ2-7, with 9 bases lining up with TRBD1. Sample: naive CD4+ T cells from blood. This clonotype was obtained from a woman between 18 and 29 years old in good health. The CDR3 here is CASSLYTGTGTNYEQYF. The CDR3 DNA is TGCGCCAGCAGCCTTTATACCGGGACAGGGACGAACTACGAGCAGTACTTC.